Below, one T cell receptor (beta chain) is given with its context. Its matching antigen is unknown. The CDR3 covers 11 residues. The V end lost 5 bases, the J end lost 5 bases, and 8 bases lay between the germline ends. The germline V gene has CDR1 DFQATT and CDR2 SNEGSKA (reference sequence). The source of the sample is a study of shared clonotypes between healthy human individuals. Study-level points and caveats: Lower generation probabilities were found for non-shared clonotypes than for those shared by all four donors. Sharing across four donors was highest in naive CD4 (about 5%) and lowest in memory CD8 (around 0.4%).

Measured with immunoSEQ multiplex PCR; TCRdb has only the in-frame clones, and not every one. The table has approximately 1,000,000 clones, approximately 80% seen once; the top ten hold about 0.94%. The chain has TRBV20-1 and TRBJ2-3; no clear D gene. This TCR was recovered from a man aged 18 to 30 in good health. Some clones in this sample may be carry-over from other donors' samples. The sample comprised memory CD4+ T cells from PBMCs. Subset specified: CD45RA-negative fraction. The CDR3 nucleotides are TGCAGTGCTGCCTTGGGAGATACGCAGTATTTT. It yields the protein CSAALGDTQYF.